These 21 T cell receptor beta chains share one sample of origin, sequenced in a study of CXCR3-negative and CXCR3-positive naive CD8 T cells. In preparing the TRB cDNA libraries, 5' RACE with UMI labels was used. TCRdb reprocessed the 5' RACE reads and reports one entry per CDR3 protein, with no DNA. This repertoire includes some 130,000 distinct CDR3 sequences. The specimen sequenced was naive CXCR3- CD8+ T cells from blood. Subset specified: CD45RO-CCR7+CD27+CD95- naive CD8+ T cells lacking CXCR3 (TNR3-). The source of these receptors is a human donor in good health. Some clones in this sample may be carry-over from other donors' samples.

The CDR3: CASSLYTGLAGADEQYF. This chain joins TRBV7-9 and TRBJ2-7; TCRdb's D call of TRBD2 is untestable without DNA. Germline CDR1 is SEHNR and CDR2 is FQNEAQ (reference sequence). The CDR3 spans 17 residues. Complete variable domain (other parts from reference TRBV7-9 and TRBJ2-7): DTGVSQNPRHKITKRGQNVTFRCDPISEHNRLYWYRQTLGQGPEFLTYFQNEAQLEKSRLLSDRFSAERPKGSFSTLEIQRTEQGDSAMYLCASSLYTGLAGADEQYFGPGTRLTVT.

The V gene is TRBV20-1, the J gene TRBJ2-1. The CDR3 length is 12 residues. The germline V gene encodes CDR1 DFQATT and CDR2 SNEGSKA (reference sequence). The CDR3 here is CSARDGNIEQFF.

The V call is TRBV7-2, the J call TRBJ1-3. The CDR3 totals 19 residues. Germline V gene sequence: CDR1 SGHTA, CDR2 FQGNSA. The CDR3 is CASSLNGVLVQGPGNTIYF.

The gene calls are TRBV28 and TRBJ2-1. This CDR3 contains 13 residues. Germline-derived CDR1 and CDR2 are MDHEN and SYDVKM. The CDR3 is CASTPSGYTEQFF.

J is TRBJ2-3 and V is TRBV12-3 or TRBV12-4; there is no DNA to check the TCRdb D call of TRBD1. This CDR3 contains 15 residues. This CDR3 is CASSLPQGGTDTQYF.

The CDR3 protein is CASSIERTYEQYF. The chain employs TRBV19 and TRBJ2-7. The CDR3 has 13 residues. Germline CDR1 reads LNHDA; CDR2 reads SQIVND (reference sequence). The whole variable domain, remainder taken from reference TRBV19 and TRBJ2-7, is DGGITQSPKYLFRKEGQNVTLSCEQNLNHDAMYWYRQDPGQGLRLIYYSQIVNDFQKGDIAEGYSVSREKKESFPLTVTSAQKNPTAFYLCASSIERTYEQYFGPGTRLTVT.

CDR3 sequence reads: CSVASLGATGELFF. The V call is TRBV29-1, the J call TRBJ2-2; the TRBD2 assignment by TCRdb is unverifiable without DNA. The CDR3 covers 14 residues. Per germline, CDR1 SQVTM and CDR2 ANQGSEA.

The V and J genes are TRBV28 and TRBJ2-7; the D call from TCRdb, TRBD1, cannot be confirmed without DNA. CDR3 size: 14 residues. Looked up from germline, CDR1 is MDHEN and CDR2 is SYDVKM. The CDR3 region is CASSSKTGTYEQYF.

The chain joins TRBV11-3 to TRBJ1-1; TCRdb indicates TRBD1, and absent DNA this call remains unverified. CDR3 length: 17 amino acids. Germline V gene data show CDR1 as SGHNT and CDR2 as YENEEA. CDR3: CASSPVDEGTGDTEAFF.

The genes are TRBV20-1 and TRBJ2-7; TCRdb picks TRBD1, but there is no DNA to check that call. Germline lookup yields CDR1 DFQATT and CDR2 SNEGSKA (reference sequence). The CDR3 is made up of 13 amino acids. CDR3 protein: CSARSRESYEQYF.

The chain has TRBV4-1 and TRBJ2-7; TCRdb gives TRBD2 as the D gene, but with no DNA this cannot be confirmed. This CDR3 is 19 amino acids long. Germline CDR1 reads MGHRA; CDR2 reads YSYEKL. The CDR3 region is CASSQDRAERGARFDEQYF.

The genes are TRBV7-6 and TRBJ2-5; TCRdb reports TRBD2, a call that lacks DNA to check it against. The CDR3 has 18 residues. From germline, CDR1 is SGHVS and CDR2 FNYEAQ. The CDR3 is CASSLLNIGWTSSETQYF. Looking up the rest from reference TRBV7-6 and TRBJ2-5 gives the full variable domain: GAGVSQSPRYKVTKRGQDVALRCDPISGHVSLYWYRQALGQGPEFLTYFNYEAQQDKSGLPNDRFSAERPEGSISTLTIQRTEQRDSAMYRCASSLLNIGWTSSETQYFGPGTRLLVL.

V is TRBV12-3 or TRBV12-4 and J is TRBJ2-1; the D call of TRBD2 rests on TCRdb alone, since no DNA is present to check it. CDR3 length: 16 amino acids. CDR3 loop: CASSFSSGSSYNEQFF.

CDR3: CASSQNLRTGAGETQYF. This chain links TRBV4-3 with TRBJ2-5; lacking DNA, the TRBD1 call made by TCRdb goes unchecked. The germline CDR1 and CDR2 sequences are LGHNA and YSLEER. The CDR3 runs 17 residues.

The chain carries TRBV5-5 and TRBJ1-1; as DNA is missing, the TRBD1 call by TCRdb cannot be tested. The CDR3 has 12 residues. The germline V gene encodes CDR1 SGHKS and CDR2 YYEKEE (reference sequence). CDR3: CASSFSGYQAFF.

The chain has TRBV3-1 and TRBJ2-7; no DNA is available, so the TRBD1 call from TCRdb remains unchecked. Looked up from germline, CDR1 is LGHDT and CDR2 is YNNKEL (reference sequence). The CDR3 covers 15 residues. CDR3 protein: CASSPGYGGANEQYF.

The chain carries TRBV7-9 and TRBJ1-2; TCRdb's D gene call, TRBD1, goes unchecked for lack of DNA. Germline V gene data show CDR1 as SEHNR and CDR2 as FQNEAQ (reference sequence). There are 19 residues in the CDR3. This CDR3 is CASSPRSGGTNLNRDGYTF.

This chain joins TRBV12-3 or TRBV12-4 and TRBJ2-3. The length of the CDR3 is 12 residues. The chain's CDR3 is CSSSDSTDTQYF.

This chain links TRBV7-3 with TRBJ2-3; there is no DNA to check the TCRdb D call of TRBD1. CDR3 size: 12 residues. In germline, CDR1 is SGHTA, CDR2 FQGTGA. This CDR3 reads CASSLGADTQYF.

This sequence joins TRBV28 and TRBJ1-2; TCRdb lists TRBD1, though no DNA is available to test this call. The CDR3 loop spans 11 amino acids. Per the germline V gene, CDR1 is MDHEN and CDR2 is SYDVKM. The CDR3 loop is CASGVGDGYTF.

V usage is TRBV7-6 and J usage is TRBJ2-1; TCRdb outputs TRBD1, but without DNA this stays unchecked. CDR1 is SGHVS and CDR2 is FNYEAQ in the germline V gene. The CDR3 covers 16 residues. The CDR3 loop is CASSLFGGGVYNEQFF.